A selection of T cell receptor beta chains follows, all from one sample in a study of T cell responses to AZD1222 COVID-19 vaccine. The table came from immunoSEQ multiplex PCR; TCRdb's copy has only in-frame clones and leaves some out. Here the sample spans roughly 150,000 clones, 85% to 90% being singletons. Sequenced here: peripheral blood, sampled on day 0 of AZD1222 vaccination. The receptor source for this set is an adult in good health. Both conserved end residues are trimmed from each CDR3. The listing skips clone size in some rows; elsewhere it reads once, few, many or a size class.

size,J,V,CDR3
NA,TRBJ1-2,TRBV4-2,ASSQDRTGETYGYT
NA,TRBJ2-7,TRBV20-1,SASRLVLIHEQY
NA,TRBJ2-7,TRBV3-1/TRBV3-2,ASSRWPSGAAYEQY
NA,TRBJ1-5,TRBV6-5,ASSYSIWNQPQH
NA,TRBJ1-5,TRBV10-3,AIRGQGAYQPQH
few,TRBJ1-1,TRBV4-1,ASSRKPGQGDTEAF
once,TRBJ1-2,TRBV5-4,ASSLFTGGGYT
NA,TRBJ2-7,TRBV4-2,ASSQDRALSSYEQY
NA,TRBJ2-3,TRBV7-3,ASSPSLAGGVDTQY
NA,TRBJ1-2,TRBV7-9,ASSLGVNYGYT
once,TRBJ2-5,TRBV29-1,SVRTGGLETQY
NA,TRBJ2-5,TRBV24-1,ATSFLGETQY
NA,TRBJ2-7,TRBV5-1,ASSYDGRSYEQY
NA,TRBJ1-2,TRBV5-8,ASSLMGDYGYT
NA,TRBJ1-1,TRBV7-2,ASSVQGYTEAF
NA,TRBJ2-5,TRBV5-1,ASRETEETQY
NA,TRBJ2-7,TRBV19,ASTPGTSGYYEQY
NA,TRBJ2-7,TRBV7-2,ASSPHPSSYEQY
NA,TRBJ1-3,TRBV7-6,ASSLAGNSGNTIY
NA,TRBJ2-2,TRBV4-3,ASSQVTGVNTGELF